This T cell receptor (beta chain) was recovered during a study of shared clonotypes between healthy human individuals. Study-level points and caveats: For naive CD4 cells, roughly 5% of clonotypes were shared across a handful of donors.

On this clone itself: Its antigen is still unknown. In the same sample, other DNA sequences code for this CDR3.

The length of the CDR3 is 16 residues. Germline CDR1 is SGHRS and CDR2 is YFSETQ. V was pared by 2 bases and J by 0 bases, with 9 bases between. The assay was immunoSEQ multiplex PCR, and TCRdb's table has in-frame clones only and misses some. The sample has roughly 1,100,000 clones, roughly 75% seen once. This receptor was identified in a man between 18 and 29 years old in good health. The sequenced sample consisted of memory CD4+ T cells sorted from blood. Subset meaning: CD45RA-negative fraction. The chain has TRBV5-1 and TRBJ2-6; D is undetermined. CDR3 region: CASSLAPSSGANVLTF. In DNA, the CDR3 is TGCGCCAGCAGCTTAGCCCCGAGCTCTGGGGCCAACGTCCTGACTTTC.